This entry concerns a single T cell receptor (beta chain). These data come from a study of blood T cell repertoires in COVID-19. Trimming took off 2 bases at V and 5 bases at J, with 7 bases between the two ends. Per germline, CDR1 MNHEY and CDR2 SVGAGI. This CDR3 is built from 13 residues. Clones were sequenced by immunoSEQ multiplex PCR, and TCRdb holds only the in-frame ones, with some missing. The table lists a few hundred thousand clones, roughly 86% of them singletons. The source of this sequence is a woman aged 25 to 39 with acute or convalescent COVID-19. The sequenced sample consisted of peripheral blood. This sequence joins TRBV6-5 and TRBJ2-1; possibly TRBD1 for D (5 bases). The CDR3 is CASSYGRDNEQFF. CDR3 sequence (DNA): TGTGCCAGCAGTTACGGCAGGGACAATGAGCAGTTCTTC.